What follows is one TCR beta chain and its context. Its antigen is currently unknown. Libraries were prepared by immunoSEQ multiplex PCR; TCRdb keeps only in-frame clonotypes and omits some of them. The table has 25,000 to 40,000 clones, around 87% seen once. The data belong to a study of STAT3 mutations in large granular lymphocyte leukemia. Study-level findings and limits: Every T-LGLL patient had at least one immunodominant TCRbeta clonotype.

Germline V gene data show CDR1 as MNHEY and CDR2 as SMNVEV (reference sequence). V lost 3 bases to trimming and J lost 0 bases; unmatched junction nucleotides: 17. This CDR3 has 19 amino acids. The source of this sequence is a man in his fifties or sixties with T-cell large granular lymphocyte leukemia. Some clones in this sample may be carry-over from other donors' samples. V is TRBV27 and J is TRBJ2-7; 7 bases map to TRBD1. Sequenced sample: peripheral blood mononuclear cells. The DNA for the CDR3 is TGTGCCAGCAGTTTGGTTTACTCTAAGGGGGCCACGGGCTCCTACGAGCAGTACTTC. Translating gives CASSLVYSKGATGSYEQYF.